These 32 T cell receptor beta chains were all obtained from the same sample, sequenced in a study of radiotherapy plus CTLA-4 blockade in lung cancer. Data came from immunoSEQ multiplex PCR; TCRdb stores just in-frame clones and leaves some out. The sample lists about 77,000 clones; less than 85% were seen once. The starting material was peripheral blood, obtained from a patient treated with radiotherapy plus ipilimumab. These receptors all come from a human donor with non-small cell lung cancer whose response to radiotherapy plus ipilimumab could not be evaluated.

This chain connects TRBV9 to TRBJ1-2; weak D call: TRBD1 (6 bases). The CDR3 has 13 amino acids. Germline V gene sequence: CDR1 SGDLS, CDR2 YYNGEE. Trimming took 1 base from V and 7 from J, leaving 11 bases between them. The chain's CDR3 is CASSVITGTGYTF. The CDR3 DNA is TGTGCCAGCAGCGTAATCACAGGGACTGGCTACACCTTC.

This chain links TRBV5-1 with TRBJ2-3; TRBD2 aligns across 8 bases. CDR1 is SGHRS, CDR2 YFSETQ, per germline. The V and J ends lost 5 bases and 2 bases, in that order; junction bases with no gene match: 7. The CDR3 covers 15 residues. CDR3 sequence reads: CASSSRTSSTDTQYF. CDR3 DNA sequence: TGCGCCAGCAGTTCCCGGACTAGCTCCACAGATACGCAGTATTTT.

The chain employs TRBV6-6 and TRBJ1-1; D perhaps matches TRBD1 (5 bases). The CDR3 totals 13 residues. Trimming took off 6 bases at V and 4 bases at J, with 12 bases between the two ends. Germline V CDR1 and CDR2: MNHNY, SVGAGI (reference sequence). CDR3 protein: CASSRGETTEAFF. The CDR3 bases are TGTGCCAGCAGCCGGGGGGAGACCACTGAAGCTTTCTTT.

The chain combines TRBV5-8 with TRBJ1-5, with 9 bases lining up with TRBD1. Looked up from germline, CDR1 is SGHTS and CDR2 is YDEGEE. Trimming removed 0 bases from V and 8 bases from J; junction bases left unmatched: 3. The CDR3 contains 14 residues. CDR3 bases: TGTGCCAGCAGCTTGGGGGACAGGGTTAAGCCCCAGCATTTT. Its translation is CASSLGDRVKPQHF.

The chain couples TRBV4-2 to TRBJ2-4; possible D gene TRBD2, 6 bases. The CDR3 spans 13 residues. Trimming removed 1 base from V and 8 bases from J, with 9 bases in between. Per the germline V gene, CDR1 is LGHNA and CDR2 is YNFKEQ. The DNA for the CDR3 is TGTGCCAGCAGCCAAGGCCTAGCGCACATTCAGTACTTC. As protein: CASSQGLAHIQYF.

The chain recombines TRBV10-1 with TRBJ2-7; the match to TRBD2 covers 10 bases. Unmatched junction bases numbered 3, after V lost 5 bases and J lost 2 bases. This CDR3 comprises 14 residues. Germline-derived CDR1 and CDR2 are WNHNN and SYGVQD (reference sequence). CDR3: CASSLAGAPYEQYF. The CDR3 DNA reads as TGCGCCAGCAGTCTAGCGGGAGCTCCCTACGAGCAGTACTTC.

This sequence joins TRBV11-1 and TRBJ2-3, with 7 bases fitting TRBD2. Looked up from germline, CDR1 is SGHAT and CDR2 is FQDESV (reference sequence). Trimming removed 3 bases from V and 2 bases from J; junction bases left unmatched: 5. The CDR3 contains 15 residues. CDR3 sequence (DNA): TGTGCCAGCAGCTTTGAGGGACTACACACAGATACGCAGTATTTT. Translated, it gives CASSFEGLHTDTQYF.

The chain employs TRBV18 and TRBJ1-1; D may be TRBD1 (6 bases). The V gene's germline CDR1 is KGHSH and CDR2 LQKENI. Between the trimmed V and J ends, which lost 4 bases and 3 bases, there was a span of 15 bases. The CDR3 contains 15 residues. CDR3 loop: CASSLRQVEDTEAFF. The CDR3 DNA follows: TGTGCCAGCTCACTCCGACAGGTGGAGGACACTGAAGCTTTCTTT.

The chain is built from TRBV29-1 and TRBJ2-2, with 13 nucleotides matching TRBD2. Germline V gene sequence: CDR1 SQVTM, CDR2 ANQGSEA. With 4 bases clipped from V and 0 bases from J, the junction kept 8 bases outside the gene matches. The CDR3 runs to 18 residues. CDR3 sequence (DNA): TGCAGCGTTGTCGGGACTAGCGGGGTGAAATCGAACACCGGGGAGCTGTTTTTT. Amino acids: CSVVGTSGVKSNTGELFF.

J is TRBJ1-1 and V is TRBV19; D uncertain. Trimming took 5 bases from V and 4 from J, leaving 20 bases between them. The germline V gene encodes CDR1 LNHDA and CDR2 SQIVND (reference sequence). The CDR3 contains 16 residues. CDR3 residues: CASSALFRAEGTEAFF. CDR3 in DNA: TGTGCCAGTAGTGCCCTTTTTCGAGCCGAGGGCACTGAAGCTTTCTTT. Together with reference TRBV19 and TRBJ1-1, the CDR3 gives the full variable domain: DGGITQSPKYLFRKEGQNVTLSCEQNLNHDAMYWYRQDPGQGLRLIYYSQIVNDFQKGDIAEGYSVSREKKESFPLTVTSAQKNPTAFYLCASSALFRAEGTEAFFGQGTRLTVV.

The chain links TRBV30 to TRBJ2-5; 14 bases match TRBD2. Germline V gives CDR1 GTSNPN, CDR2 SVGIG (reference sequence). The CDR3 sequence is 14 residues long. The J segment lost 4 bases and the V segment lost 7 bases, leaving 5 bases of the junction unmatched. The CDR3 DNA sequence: TGTGCCTCCAGACTAGCGGGGGGGCTAGAGACCCAGTACTTC. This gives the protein CASRLAGGLETQYF.

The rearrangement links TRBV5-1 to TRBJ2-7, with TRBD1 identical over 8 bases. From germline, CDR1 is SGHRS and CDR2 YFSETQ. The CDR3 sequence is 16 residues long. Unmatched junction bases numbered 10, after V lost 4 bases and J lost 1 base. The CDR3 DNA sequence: TGCGCCAGCAGCCCCATGCCGGGACAGGAATCCTACGAGCAGTACTTC. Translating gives CASSPMPGQESYEQYF.

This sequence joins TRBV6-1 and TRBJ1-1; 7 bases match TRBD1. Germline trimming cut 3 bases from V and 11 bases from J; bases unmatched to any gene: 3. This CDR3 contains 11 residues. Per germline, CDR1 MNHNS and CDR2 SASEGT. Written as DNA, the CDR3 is TGTGCCAGCAGTGAGACAGGGAAGGCTTTCTTT. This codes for CASSETGKAFF.

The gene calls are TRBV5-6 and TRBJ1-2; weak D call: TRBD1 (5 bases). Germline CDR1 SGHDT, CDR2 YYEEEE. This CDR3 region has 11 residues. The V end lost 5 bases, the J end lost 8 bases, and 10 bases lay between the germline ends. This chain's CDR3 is CASSSQGGYTF. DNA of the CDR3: TGTGCCAGCAGTAGTCAGGGAGGCTACACCTTC.

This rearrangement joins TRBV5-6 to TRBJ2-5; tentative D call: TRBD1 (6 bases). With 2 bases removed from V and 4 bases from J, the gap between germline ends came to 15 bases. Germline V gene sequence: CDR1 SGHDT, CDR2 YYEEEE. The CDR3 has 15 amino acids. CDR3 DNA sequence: TGTGCCAGCAGCTTAATGTTAACAGGGCGAGAGACCCAGTACTTC. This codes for CASSLMLTGRETQYF.

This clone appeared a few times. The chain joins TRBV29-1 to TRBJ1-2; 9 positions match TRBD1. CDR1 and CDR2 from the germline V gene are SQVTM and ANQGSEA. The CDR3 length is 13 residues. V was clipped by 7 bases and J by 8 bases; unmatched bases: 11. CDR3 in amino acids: CSALVQGARGYTF. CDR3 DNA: TGCAGCGCTCTCGTACAGGGGGCCCGGGGCTACACCTTC. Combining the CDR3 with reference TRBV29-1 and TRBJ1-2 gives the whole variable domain SAVISQKPSRDICQRGTSLTIQCQVDSQVTMMFWYRQQPGQSLTLIATANQGSEATYESGFVIDKFPISRPNLTFSTLTVSNMSPEDSSIYLCSALVQGARGYTFGSGTRLTVV.

The DNA of the CDR3 is TGTGCCAGCAGTTACCCCGGGAGGGGGCGGAATGAGCAGTTCTTC. It specifies CASSYPGRGRNEQFF. V and J are TRBV6-6 and TRBJ2-1; possibly TRBD2 for D (8 bases). Trimming pared 2 bases from V and 7 bases from J, leaving 15 bases between. The CDR3 consists of 15 residues. Germline V gene data show CDR1 as MNHNY and CDR2 as SVGAGI (reference sequence).

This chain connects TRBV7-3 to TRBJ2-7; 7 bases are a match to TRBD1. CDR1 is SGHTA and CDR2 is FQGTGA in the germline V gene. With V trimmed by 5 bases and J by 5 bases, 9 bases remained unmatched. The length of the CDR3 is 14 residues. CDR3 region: CASSRDRVGNEQYF. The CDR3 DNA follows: TGTGCCAGCAGCCGCGACAGGGTTGGGAACGAGCAGTACTTC.

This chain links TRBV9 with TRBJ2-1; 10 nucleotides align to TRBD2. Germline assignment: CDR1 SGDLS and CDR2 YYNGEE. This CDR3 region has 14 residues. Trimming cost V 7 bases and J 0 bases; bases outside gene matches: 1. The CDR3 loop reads CASASGGSYNEQFF. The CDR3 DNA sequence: TGTGCCAGCGCTAGCGGGGGCTCCTACAATGAGCAGTTCTTC.

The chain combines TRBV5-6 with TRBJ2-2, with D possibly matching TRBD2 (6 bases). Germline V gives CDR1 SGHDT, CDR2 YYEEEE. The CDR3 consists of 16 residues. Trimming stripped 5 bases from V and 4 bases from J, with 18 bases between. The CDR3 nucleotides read TGTGCCAGCAGTACTATTTGGAGGGTGACCACCGGGGAGCTGTTTTTT. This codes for CASSTIWRVTTGELFF.

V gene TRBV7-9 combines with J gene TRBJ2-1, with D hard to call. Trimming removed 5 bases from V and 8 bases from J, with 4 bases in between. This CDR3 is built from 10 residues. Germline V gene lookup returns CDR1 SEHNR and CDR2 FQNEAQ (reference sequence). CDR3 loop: CASSIDEQFF. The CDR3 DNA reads TGTGCCAGCAGCATCGATGAGCAGTTCTTC.

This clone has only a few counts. The CDR3 bases are TGTGCCACCAGCAGAGATAGGGAGGCAGGGATCTTTGGCTACACCTTC. Translated: CATSRDREAGIFGYTF. The V gene is TRBV15, the J gene TRBJ1-2; tentative D call: TRBD1 (5 bases). Germline V lookup: CDR1 LNHNV, CDR2 YYDKDF (reference sequence). The CDR3 contains 16 residues. V was clipped by 0 bases and J by 7 bases, with 18 bases between them.

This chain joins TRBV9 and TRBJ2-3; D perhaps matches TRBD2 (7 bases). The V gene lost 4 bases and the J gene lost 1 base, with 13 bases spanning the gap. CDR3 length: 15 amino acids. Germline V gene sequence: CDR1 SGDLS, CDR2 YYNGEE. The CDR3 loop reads CASSTPGGRTDTQYF. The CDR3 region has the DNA TGTGCCAGCAGCACCCCGGGGGGCCGCACAGATACGCAGTATTTT.

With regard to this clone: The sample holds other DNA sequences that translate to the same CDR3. CDR3 bases: TGCGCCAGCAGCTTGGCCGGGAACACCGGGGAGCTGTTTTTT. Its translation: CASSLAGNTGELFF. The rearrangement links TRBV5-1 to TRBJ2-2, with D unresolved. Germline lookup yields CDR1 SGHRS and CDR2 YFSETQ. The CDR3 sequence is 14 residues long. V lost 0 bases, J lost 1 base, and 4 bases lay in between.

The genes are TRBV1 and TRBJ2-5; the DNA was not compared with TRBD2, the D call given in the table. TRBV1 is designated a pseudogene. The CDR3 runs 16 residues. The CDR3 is CTSSLRLAGGGQTQYF. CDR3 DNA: TGCACCAGCAGCCTGCGACTAGCGGGAGGGGGACAGACCCAGTACTTC.

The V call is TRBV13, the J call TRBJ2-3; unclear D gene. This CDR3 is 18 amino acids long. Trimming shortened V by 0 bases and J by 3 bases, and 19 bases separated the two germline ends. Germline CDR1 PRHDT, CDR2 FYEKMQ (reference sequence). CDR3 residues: CASSLGSRFVAATDTQYF. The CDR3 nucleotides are TGTGCCAGCAGCTTAGGTTCCCGATTTGTGGCGGCAACAGATACGCAGTATTTT.

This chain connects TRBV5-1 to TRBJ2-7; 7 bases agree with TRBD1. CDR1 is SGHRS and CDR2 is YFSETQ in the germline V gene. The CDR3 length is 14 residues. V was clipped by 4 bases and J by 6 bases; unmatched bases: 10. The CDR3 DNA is TGCGCCAGCAGCCTGACGACAGGGCCGCTCGAGCAGTACTTC. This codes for CASSLTTGPLEQYF.

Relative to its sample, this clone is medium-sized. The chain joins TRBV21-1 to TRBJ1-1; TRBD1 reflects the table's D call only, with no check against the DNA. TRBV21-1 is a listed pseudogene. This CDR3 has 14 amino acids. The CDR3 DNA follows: TGTGCCAGCAGCAAAGGAGGGGGCAGCGCTGAAGCTTTCTTT. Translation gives CASSKGGGSAEAFF.

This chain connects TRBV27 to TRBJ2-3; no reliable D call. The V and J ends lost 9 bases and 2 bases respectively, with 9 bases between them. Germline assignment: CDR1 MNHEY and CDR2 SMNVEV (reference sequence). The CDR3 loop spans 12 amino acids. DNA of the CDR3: TGTGCCAGACAGATAATCACAGATACGCAGTATTTT. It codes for CARQIITDTQYF.

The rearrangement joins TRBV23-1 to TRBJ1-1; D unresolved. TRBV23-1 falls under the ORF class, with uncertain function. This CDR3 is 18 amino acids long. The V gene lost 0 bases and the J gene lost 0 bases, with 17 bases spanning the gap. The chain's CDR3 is CASSQSYVGRSMNTEAFF. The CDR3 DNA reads TGCGCCAGCAGTCAATCGTACGTAGGGAGGAGTATGAACACTGAAGCTTTCTTT.

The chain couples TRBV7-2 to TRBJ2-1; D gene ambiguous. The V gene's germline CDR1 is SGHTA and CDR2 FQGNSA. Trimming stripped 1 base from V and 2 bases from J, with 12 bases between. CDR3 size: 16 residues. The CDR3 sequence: CASSLGSGYAYNEQFF. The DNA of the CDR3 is TGTGCCAGCAGCTTAGGTTCAGGCTACGCCTACAATGAGCAGTTCTTC.

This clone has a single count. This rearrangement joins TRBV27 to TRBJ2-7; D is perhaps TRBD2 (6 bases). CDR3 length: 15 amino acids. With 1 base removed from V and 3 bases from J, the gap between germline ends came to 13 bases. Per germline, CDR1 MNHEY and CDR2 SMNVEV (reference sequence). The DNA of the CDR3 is TGTGCCAGCAGTTTATTGCGGGACCAGCTCTACGAGCAGTACTTC. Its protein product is CASSLLRDQLYEQYF.